One sample yielded the 14 T cell receptor beta chains listed below, sequenced in a study of blood T cells in healthy people across ages. Through a sample-barcoded 5' primer and a J-beta primer mix, a second PCR was run for about 6 to 12 cycles. Via MiXCR, TCRdb re-called the 5' RACE reads, giving one row per CDR3 protein. The table shows around 1.5 million distinct CDR3 sequences, with approximately 59% occurring only once. The sequenced sample was blood. The receptor source for this set is a man aged 18 to 30 in good health.

This chain uses TRBV13 with TRBJ1-2; D unclear. Between the trimmed V and J ends, which lost 3 bases and 2 bases, there was a span of 13 bases. The CDR3 runs to 15 residues. CDR1 is PRHDT and CDR2 is FYEKMQ in the germline V gene (reference sequence). The CDR3 nucleotides are TGTGCCAGCAGCTTTATGTCTCGGGGAAACTATGGCTACACCTTC. Translated, it gives CASSFMSRGNYGYTF.

This sequence joins TRBV4-2 and TRBJ2-7; D unclear. V was cut by 0 bases and J by 6 bases, with 15 bases left in between. Germline values: CDR1 LGHNA, CDR2 YNFKEQ. The CDR3 has 15 residues. As DNA, the CDR3 is TGTGCCAGCAGCCAAGAGGGTGGACGACGGAGCGAGCAGTACTTC. Protein sequence: CASSQEGGRRSEQYF.

This clonotype has more than one count but fewer than ten. The gene calls are TRBV12-3 or TRBV12-4 and TRBJ2-1, with 10 bases fitting TRBD2. This CDR3 region has 15 residues. Trimming at V came to 5 bases and at J to 6 bases, leaving 7 bases not matched to a gene. In nucleotides, the CDR3 is TGTGCCAGCAGTGCCGGGAGACTAGCGGGCAATGAGCAGTTCTTC. Translating gives CASSAGRLAGNEQFF.

The rearrangement joins TRBV4-2 to TRBJ2-7; D unclear. Germline V gives CDR1 LGHNA, CDR2 YNFKEQ. This CDR3 region has 14 residues. V shed 2 bases and J shed 3 bases, with 11 bases lying between them. The CDR3 sequence is CASSQLASSYEQYF. The CDR3 region has the DNA TGTGCCAGCAGCCAATTAGCTAGTAGCTACGAGCAGTACTTC.

This clonotype was counted only a few times. The gene calls are TRBV27 and TRBJ2-5; possible D gene TRBD1, 8 bases. The length of the CDR3 is 16 residues. With 5 bases removed from V and 7 bases from J, the gap between germline ends came to 23 bases. In germline, CDR1 is MNHEY, CDR2 SMNVEV (reference sequence). DNA of the CDR3: TGTGCCAGCAGTATAACGCCAACAGGGGGGGTAGGGACCCAGTACTTC. Its translation: CASSITPTGGVGTQYF.

Comment on this clonotype: The junction departs from the called germline gene at one end, perhaps through a read error. CDR3 sequence reads: CASSYSYQTSYNEQFF. In DNA, the CDR3 is TGCGCCAGCAGTTACTCGTACCAGACCTCCTACAATGAGCAGTTCTTC. The V call is TRBV6-2 or TRBV6-3, the J call TRBJ2-1; D gene uncertain. The CDR3 is made up of 16 amino acids. CDR1 is MNHEY, CDR2 SVGEGT, per germline.

In this sample, this clonotype turned up a few times. CDR3: CASSPGRPMGHGYTF. The CDR3 bases are TGCGCCAGCAGCCCCGGACGGCCTATGGGGCATGGCTACACCTTC. The chain uses TRBV5-1 and TRBJ1-2; tentative D call: TRBD1 (5 bases). Trimming removed 4 bases at V and 6 bases at J, with 19 bases between. Germline CDR1 reads SGHRS; CDR2 reads YFSETQ. CDR3 length: 15 residues. Supplemented by reference TRBV5-1 and TRBJ1-2, the full variable domain reads KAGVTQTPRYLIKTRGQQVTLSCSPISGHRSVSWYQQTPGQGLQFLFEYFSETQRNKGNFPGRFSGRQFSNSRSEMNVSTLELGDSALYLCASSPGRPMGHGYTFGSGTRLTVV.

This chain links TRBV21-1 with TRBJ2-7. TRBV21-1 is described as a pseudogene. The CDR3 has 14 residues. The CDR3 loop reads CASGRHPSSYEQYF. The CDR3 nucleotides read TGTGCCAGCGGCCGACACCCGAGCTCCTACGAGCAGTACTTC.

This clonotype was seen a handful of times. The chain joins TRBV20-1 to TRBJ2-7; D perhaps matches TRBD2 (6 bases). Germline assignment: CDR1 DFQATT and CDR2 SNEGSKA (reference sequence). The V end was cut by 4 bases, the J end by 2 bases, with 15 bases between. The CDR3 length is 14 residues. The CDR3 sequence: CSATSGTGAYEQYF. As DNA, the CDR3 is TGCAGTGCTACGTCCGGGACTGGGGCCTACGAGCAGTACTTC.

This clonotype has only one observation. V and J are TRBV6-1 and TRBJ2-1; D unresolved. Germline loops: CDR1 MNHNS, CDR2 SASEGT. Between the trimmed V and J ends, which lost 3 bases and 0 bases, there was a span of 9 bases. CDR3 length: 15 residues. In DNA, the CDR3 is TGTGCCAGCAGTGATGGACCCAGCTCCTACAATGAGCAGTTCTTC. It is translated as CASSDGPSSYNEQFF.

The rearrangement joins TRBV6-2 or TRBV6-3 to TRBJ2-1; TRBD2 agrees at 12 bases. Germline V gene lookup returns CDR1 MNHEY and CDR2 SVGEGT. The CDR3 has 16 amino acids. The J segment lost 6 bases and the V segment lost 6 bases, leaving 9 bases of the junction unmatched. CDR3 sequence reads: CASSQRLAGAGNEQFF. The CDR3 DNA is TGTGCCAGCAGCCAAAGACTAGCGGGGGCCGGCAATGAGCAGTTCTTC.

The chain is built from TRBV20-1 and TRBJ1-6; 9 nucleotides agree with TRBD1. The CDR3 runs 15 residues. Germline V CDR1 and CDR2: DFQATT, SNEGSKA (reference sequence). The ends lost 0 bases at V and 7 bases at J; junction bases unmatched: 4. This CDR3 is CSARDWTGANSPLHF. The CDR3 DNA follows: TGCAGTGCTAGAGACTGGACAGGGGCGAATTCACCCCTCCACTTT.

This sequence joins TRBV6-2 or TRBV6-3 and TRBJ2-5; D might be TRBD1 or TRBD2, each matching 5 bases. The germline gives CDR1 MNHEY, CDR2 SVGEGT. V was shortened by 11 bases and J by 1 base, with 23 bases between the two germline ends. The CDR3 runs 16 residues. CDR3: CAGLSGRGVLQETQYF. The CDR3 region has the DNA TGTGCCGGCCTTTCGGGGCGCGGCGTTCTCCAAGAGACCCAGTACTTC.

This clonotype was seen only a few times. The J gene is TRBJ2-7, the V gene TRBV12-3 or TRBV12-4; no definite D call. Trimming shortened V by 4 bases and J by 1 base, and 14 bases separated the two germline ends. This CDR3 is 15 amino acids long. The CDR3 sequence is CASSSRRQASYEQYF. CDR3 bases: TGTGCCAGCAGTTCCCGGAGACAAGCTTCCTACGAGCAGTACTTC.